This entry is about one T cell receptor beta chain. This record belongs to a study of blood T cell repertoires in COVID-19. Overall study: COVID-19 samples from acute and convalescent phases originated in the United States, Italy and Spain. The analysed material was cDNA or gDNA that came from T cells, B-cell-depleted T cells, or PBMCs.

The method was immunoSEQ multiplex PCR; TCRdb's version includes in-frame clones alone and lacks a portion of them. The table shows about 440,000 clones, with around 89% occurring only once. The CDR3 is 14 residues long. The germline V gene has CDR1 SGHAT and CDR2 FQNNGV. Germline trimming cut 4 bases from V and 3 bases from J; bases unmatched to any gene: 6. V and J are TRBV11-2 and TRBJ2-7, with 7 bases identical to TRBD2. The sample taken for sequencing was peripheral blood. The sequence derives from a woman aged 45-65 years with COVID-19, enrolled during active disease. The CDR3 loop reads CASSWGGSFYEQYF. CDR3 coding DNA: TGTGCCAGCAGCTGGGGGGGTAGTTTCTACGAGCAGTACTTC.